The 8 T cell receptor beta chains presented below share a single source sample, sequenced in a study of T cells after yellow fever vaccination. MiXCR, applied by TCRdb to the 5' RACE reads, yields one record per CDR3 protein. Found here are roughly 120,000 distinct CDR3 sequences, around 7.2% of them singletons; the top ten hold approximately 3%. The specimen comprised CD4+ T cells sorted from PBMCs, sampled around 45 days after the first yellow fever vaccination. These TCRs come from a young man who received the YFV17D yellow fever vaccine.

This clonotype came up many times. V is TRBV5-1 and J is TRBJ2-5; D not resolved. This CDR3 comprises 13 residues. V was shortened by 4 bases and J by 5 bases, with 12 bases between the two germline ends. The V gene's germline CDR1 is SGHRS and CDR2 YFSETQ. For the CDR3, the DNA is TGCGCCAGCAGCCGGCCCCCCGGGGAGACCCAGTACTTC. Its protein is CASSRPPGETQYF.

This clonotype was counted at least ten times. The rearrangement joins TRBV5-1 to TRBJ2-3; D tentatively fits TRBD1 or TRBD2 (5 bases each). Trimming stripped 4 bases from V and 2 bases from J, with 14 bases between. Germline assignment: CDR1 SGHRS and CDR2 YFSETQ. This CDR3 has 15 residues. CDR3 nucleotides: TGCGCCAGCAGCCTCTCGGGGCAGCCCACAGATACGCAGTATTTT. This sequence encodes CASSLSGQPTDTQYF.

V gene TRBV6-2 or TRBV6-3 combines with J gene TRBJ1-5; a possible D gene is TRBD1 (6 bases). The V end lost 6 bases, the J end lost 11 bases, and 26 bases lay between the germline ends. Germline V gene lookup returns CDR1 MNHEY and CDR2 SVGEGT. The CDR3 spans 16 residues. The CDR3, as DNA: TGTGCCAGCAGCGACCGGACCCGATGGGGGCAAGGGACCCAGCATTTT. Its protein is CASSDRTRWGQGTQHF.

To note about this clonotype: A much larger clone differs from this one at a single base, so this may be a read error. The rearrangement joins TRBV21-1 to TRBJ1-4; TRBD1 was called by the table and not checked on the DNA. TRBV21-1 is recorded as a pseudogene. The CDR3 extends over 14 amino acids. The CDR3: CAFPTGEYGEKLIF. The CDR3 DNA follows: TGTGCCTTTCCTACAGGGGAATACGGTGAAAAACTGATTTTT.

This clonotype was observed many times. The rearrangement uses TRBV12-3 or TRBV12-4 and TRBJ1-1; no firm D call. The CDR3 is 13 residues long. Trimming pared 6 bases from V and 1 base from J, leaving 9 bases between. CDR3 sequence reads: CASSPQPNTEAFF. The CDR3 DNA follows: TGTGCCAGCAGCCCCCAACCGAACACTGAAGCTTTCTTT.

This clonotype was picked up many times. This chain uses TRBV5-4 with TRBJ2-1; D unresolved. The CDR3 is 14 amino acids. Between the trimmed V and J ends, which lost 4 bases and 7 bases, there was a span of 15 bases. Germline V gene data show CDR1 as SGHNT and CDR2 as YYREEE (reference sequence). The CDR3 spells CASSLTGTWNEQFF. CDR3 nucleotide sequence: TGTGCCAGCAGCCTCACGGGCACTTGGAATGAGCAGTTCTTC. The full variable domain, rest sourced from reference TRBV5-4 and TRBJ2-1, is ETGVTQSPTHLIKTRGQQVTLRCSSQSGHNTVSWYQQALGQGPQFIFQYYREEENGRGNFPPRFSGLQFPNYSSELNVNALELDDSALYLCASSLTGTWNEQFFGPGTRLTVL.

This clonotype was recorded at least ten times. The J gene is TRBJ1-1, the V gene TRBV7-9; no definite D call. The CDR3 runs to 15 residues. Trimming shortened V by 2 bases and J by 1 base, and 11 bases separated the two germline ends. The germline gives CDR1 SEHNR, CDR2 FQNEAQ (reference sequence). CDR3 nucleotides: TGTGCCAGCAGCTTAAAAGTGTCGGGGAACACTGAAGCTTTCTTT. It specifies CASSLKVSGNTEAFF. Full variable domain (missing parts from reference TRBV7-9 and TRBJ1-1): DTGVSQNPRHKITKRGQNVTFRCDPISEHNRLYWYRQTLGQGPEFLTYFQNEAQLEKSRLLSDRFSAERPKGSFSTLEIQRTEQGDSAMYLCASSLKVSGNTEAFFGQGTRLTVV.

The chain is built from TRBV5-5 and TRBJ2-3; 10 positions match TRBD2. Trimming took 5 bases from V and 1 from J; bases not matched to a gene: 7. The CDR3 contains 16 residues. Germline loops: CDR1 SGHKS, CDR2 YYEKEE (reference sequence). The CDR3 region is CASSLAGGTGTDTQYF. The CDR3 nucleotides read TGTGCCAGCAGTTTAGCGGGGGGTACCGGCACAGATACGCAGTATTTT.